The 10 T cell receptor beta chains below come from one sample, sequenced in a study of CD8 T cells in Susac syndrome. Reverse transcription of roughly 0.5 to 1 ug RNA was performed with random hexamers. One entry per CDR3 protein results from TCRdb running MiXCR on the immunoSEQ multiplex PCR reads. The repertoire holds fewer than 85,000 distinct CDR3 sequences, with approximately 95% as singletons. The specimen sequenced was CD8+ T cells from PBMCs. These receptors came from a human donor with Susac syndrome.

The J gene is TRBJ2-1, the V gene TRBV20-1, with 7 bases matching TRBD2. V dropped 3 bases and J dropped 4; count of bases not matched to a gene: 3. The germline V gene has CDR1 DFQATT and CDR2 SNEGSKA (reference sequence). This CDR3 comprises 13 residues. Here the CDR3 reads CSASGGSYNEQFF. The DNA of the CDR3 is TGCAGTGCTAGCGGGGGGTCTTACAATGAGCAGTTCTTC.

This clonotype was found once. The chain combines TRBV7-8 with TRBJ1-6; D ambiguous. V dropped 4 bases and J dropped 2 bases, with 12 bases sitting between them. CDR3 length equals 16 residues. CDR1 SGHVS and CDR2 FQNEAQ come from the germline V gene. The CDR3 sequence is CASSYKGGPYNSPLHF. CDR3 sequence (DNA): TGTGCCAGCAGCTATAAGGGAGGGCCCTATAATTCACCCCTCCACTTT.

The rearrangement links TRBV10-3 to TRBJ2-7; D is uncertain. CDR3 length equals 14 residues. With 6 bases removed from V and 0 bases from J, the gap between germline ends came to 12 bases. Germline lookup yields CDR1 ENHRY and CDR2 SYGVKD. The CDR3 DNA reads TGTGCCATCAGGGGTCCCTTTTACTCCTACGAGCAGTACTTC. This translates into CAIRGPFYSYEQYF.

The chain joins TRBV15 to TRBJ2-5; 10 bases agree with TRBD1. CDR3 length: 15 residues. Unmatched junction bases numbered 5, after V lost 0 bases and J lost 7 bases. Germline CDR1 is LNHNV and CDR2 is YYDKDF (reference sequence). The CDR3 region is CATSRDHGQGGTQYF. DNA of the CDR3: TGTGCCACCAGCAGAGACCACGGACAGGGGGGGACCCAGTACTTC.

This clonotype was seen only once. This rearrangement joins TRBV6-5 to TRBJ2-1; no clear D gene. The length of the CDR3 is 14 residues. Trimming removed 0 bases at V and 5 bases at J, with 8 bases between. Germline CDR1 reads MNHEY; CDR2 reads SVGAGI. This CDR3 is CASSYSTGNNEQFF. DNA of the CDR3: TGTGCCAGCAGTTACTCGACCGGCAACAATGAGCAGTTCTTC.

The V and J genes are TRBV6-2 or TRBV6-3 and TRBJ1-1; D is unclear. This CDR3 spans 14 amino acids. Per germline, CDR1 MNHEY and CDR2 SVGEGT. Trimming cost V 3 bases and J 0 bases, with 8 bases left between them. The CDR3 reads CASSYPMMNTEAFF. The CDR3 region has the DNA TGTGCCAGCAGTTATCCCATGATGAACACTGAAGCTTTCTTT.

A single count supports this clonotype. The chain carries TRBV30 and TRBJ2-3, with D perhaps TRBD1 (6 bases). Trimming cost V 0 bases and J 6 bases, with 13 bases left between them. CDR3 length equals 14 residues. Looked up from germline, CDR1 is GTSNPN and CDR2 is SVGIG (reference sequence). The chain's CDR3 is CAWSVLGGSDTQYF. The CDR3 DNA is TGTGCCTGGAGTGTACTAGGGGGATCTGATACGCAGTATTTT.

This clonotype was detected once. The V call is TRBV6-2 or TRBV6-3, the J call TRBJ2-1; the D gene is possibly TRBD2 (6 bases). Deletions cut 7 bases from V and 6 bases from J, with 25 bases between. Germline CDR1 MNHEY, CDR2 SVGEGT. The CDR3 runs to 17 residues. The CDR3 region is CASIGRDPGRTSNEQFF. The CDR3, as DNA: TGTGCCAGCATTGGGCGGGACCCCGGCCGTACGAGCAATGAGCAGTTCTTC.

The rearrangement uses TRBV15 and TRBJ1-2; D ambiguous. Germline V CDR1 and CDR2: LNHNV, YYDKDF (reference sequence). V gave up 5 bases and J gave up 0 bases, with 7 bases separating them. The CDR3 runs to 13 residues. This chain's CDR3 is CATSPGPNYGYTF. The CDR3, as DNA: TGTGCCACCAGCCCCGGACCTAACTATGGCTACACCTTC. Based on the CDR3 plus reference TRBV15 and TRBJ1-2, the full variable domain is DAMVIQNPRYQVTQFGKPVTLSCSQTLNHNVMYWYQQKSSQAPKLLFHYYDKDFNNEADTPDNFQSRRPNTSFCFLDIRSPGLGDTAMYLCATSPGPNYGYTFGSGTRLTVV.

The V gene is TRBV11-2, the J gene TRBJ2-7; maybe TRBD2 (6 bases). The CDR3 is 15 amino acids. The V gene lost 0 bases and the J gene lost 3 bases, with 12 bases spanning the gap. Per germline, CDR1 SGHAT and CDR2 FQNNGV. The CDR3 DNA is TGTGCCAGCAGCTTAGAGGCGACCGGGGGCTACGAGCAGTACTTC. It specifies CASSLEATGGYEQYF. The complete variable domain, with remaining parts taken from reference TRBV11-2 and TRBJ2-7, reads EAGVAQSPRYKIIEKRQSVAFWCNPISGHATLYWYQQILGQGPKLLIQFQNNGVVDDSQLPKDRFSAERLKGVDSTLKIQPAKLEDSAVYLCASSLEATGGYEQYFGPGTRLTVT.